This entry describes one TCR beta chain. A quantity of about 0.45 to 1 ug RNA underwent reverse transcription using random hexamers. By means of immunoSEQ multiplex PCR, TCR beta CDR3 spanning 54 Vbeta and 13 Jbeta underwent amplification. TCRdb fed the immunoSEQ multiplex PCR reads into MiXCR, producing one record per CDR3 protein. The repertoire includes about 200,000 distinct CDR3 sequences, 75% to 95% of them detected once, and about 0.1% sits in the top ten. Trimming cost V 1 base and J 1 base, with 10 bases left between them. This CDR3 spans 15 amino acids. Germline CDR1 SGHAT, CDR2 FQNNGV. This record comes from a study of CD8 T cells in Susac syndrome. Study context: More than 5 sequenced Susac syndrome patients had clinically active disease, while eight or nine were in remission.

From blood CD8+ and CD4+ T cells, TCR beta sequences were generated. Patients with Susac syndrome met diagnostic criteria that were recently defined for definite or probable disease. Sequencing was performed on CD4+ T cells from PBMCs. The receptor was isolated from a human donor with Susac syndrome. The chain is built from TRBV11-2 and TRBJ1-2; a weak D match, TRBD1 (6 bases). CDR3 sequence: CASSLVEGGNYGYTF. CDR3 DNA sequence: TGTGCCAGCAGCTTAGTCGAGGGGGGTAACTATGGCTACACCTTC.